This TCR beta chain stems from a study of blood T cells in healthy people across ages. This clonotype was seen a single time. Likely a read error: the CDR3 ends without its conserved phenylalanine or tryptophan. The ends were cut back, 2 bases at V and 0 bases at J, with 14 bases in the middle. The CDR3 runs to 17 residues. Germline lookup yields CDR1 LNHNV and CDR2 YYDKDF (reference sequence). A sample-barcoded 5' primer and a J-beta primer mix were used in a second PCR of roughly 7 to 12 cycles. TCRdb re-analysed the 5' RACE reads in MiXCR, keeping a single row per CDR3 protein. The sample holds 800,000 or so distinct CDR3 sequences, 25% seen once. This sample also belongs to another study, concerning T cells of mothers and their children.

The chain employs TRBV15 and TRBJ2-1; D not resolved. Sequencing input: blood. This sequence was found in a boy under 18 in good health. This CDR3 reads CATSRFWTASSYNEQFV. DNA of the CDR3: TGTGCCACCAGCAGATTCTGGACGGCGAGCTCCTACAATGAGCAGTTCGTC.